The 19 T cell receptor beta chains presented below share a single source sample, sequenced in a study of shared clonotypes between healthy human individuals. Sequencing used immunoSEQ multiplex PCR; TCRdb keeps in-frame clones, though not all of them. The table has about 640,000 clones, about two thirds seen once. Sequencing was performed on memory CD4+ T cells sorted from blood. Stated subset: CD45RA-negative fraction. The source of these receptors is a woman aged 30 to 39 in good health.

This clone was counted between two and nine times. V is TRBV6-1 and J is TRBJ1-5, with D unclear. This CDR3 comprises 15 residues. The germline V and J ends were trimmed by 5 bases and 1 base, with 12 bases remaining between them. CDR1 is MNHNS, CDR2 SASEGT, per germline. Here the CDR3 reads CASSNMGGSNQPQHF. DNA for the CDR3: TGTGCCAGCAGTAATATGGGTGGGAGCAATCAGCCCCAGCATTTT.

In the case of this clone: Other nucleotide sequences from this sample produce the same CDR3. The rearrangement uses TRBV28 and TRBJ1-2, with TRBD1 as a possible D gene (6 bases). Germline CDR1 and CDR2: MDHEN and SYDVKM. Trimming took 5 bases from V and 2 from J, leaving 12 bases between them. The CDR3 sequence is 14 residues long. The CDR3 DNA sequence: TGTGCCAGCAGTACAGGGCCCTCAAACTATGGCTACACCTTC. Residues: CASSTGPSNYGYTF.

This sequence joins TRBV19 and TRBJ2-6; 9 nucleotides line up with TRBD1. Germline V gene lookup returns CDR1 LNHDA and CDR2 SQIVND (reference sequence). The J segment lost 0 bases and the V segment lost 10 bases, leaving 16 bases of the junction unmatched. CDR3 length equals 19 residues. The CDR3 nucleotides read TGTGCCACCACCCTAAGGGGGACAGGGCTCACCTCTGGGGCCAACGTCCTGACTTTC. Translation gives CATTLRGTGLTSGANVLTF.

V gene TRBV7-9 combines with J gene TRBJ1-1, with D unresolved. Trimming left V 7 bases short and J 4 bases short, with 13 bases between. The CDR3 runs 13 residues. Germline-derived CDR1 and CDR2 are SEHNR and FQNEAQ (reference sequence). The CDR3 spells CASNSAGSTEAFF. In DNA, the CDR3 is TGTGCCAGCAACTCGGCGGGGAGCACTGAAGCTTTCTTT.

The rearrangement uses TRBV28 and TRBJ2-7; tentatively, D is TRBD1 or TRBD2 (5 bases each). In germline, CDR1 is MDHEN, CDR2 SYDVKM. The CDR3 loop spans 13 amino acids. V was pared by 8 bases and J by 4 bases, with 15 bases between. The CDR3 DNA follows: TGTGCCAGCGAGGGATCGGGACCTTACGAGCAGTACTTC. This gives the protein CASEGSGPYEQYF. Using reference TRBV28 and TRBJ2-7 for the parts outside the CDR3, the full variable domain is DVKVTQSSRYLVKRTGEKVFLECVQDMDHENMFWYRQDPGLGLRLIYFSYDVKMKEKGDIPEGYSVSREKKERFSLILESASTNQTSMYLCASEGSGPYEQYFGPGTRLTVT.

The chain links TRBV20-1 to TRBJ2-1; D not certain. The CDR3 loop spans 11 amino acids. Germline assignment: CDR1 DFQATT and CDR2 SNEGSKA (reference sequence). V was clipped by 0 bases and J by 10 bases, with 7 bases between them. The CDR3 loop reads CSARDRGEQFF. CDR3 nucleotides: TGCAGTGCTAGAGACCGAGGAGAGCAGTTCTTC.

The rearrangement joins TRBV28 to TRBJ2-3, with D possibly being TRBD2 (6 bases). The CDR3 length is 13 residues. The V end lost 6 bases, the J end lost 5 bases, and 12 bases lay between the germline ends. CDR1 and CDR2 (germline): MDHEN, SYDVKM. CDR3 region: CASRWAGGDTQYF. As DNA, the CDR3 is TGTGCCAGCAGATGGGCCGGGGGAGATACGCAGTATTTT.

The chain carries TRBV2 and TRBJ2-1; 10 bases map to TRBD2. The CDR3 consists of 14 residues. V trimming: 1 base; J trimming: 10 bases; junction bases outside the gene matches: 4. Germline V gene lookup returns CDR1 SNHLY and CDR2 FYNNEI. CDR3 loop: CASSEEREGGEQFF. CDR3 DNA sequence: TGTGCCAGCAGTGAAGAGCGGGAGGGCGGGGAGCAGTTCTTC. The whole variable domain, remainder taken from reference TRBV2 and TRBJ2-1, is EPEVTQTPSHQVTQMGQEVILRCVPISNHLYFYWYRQILGQKVEFLVSFYNNEISEKSEIFDDQFSVERPDGSNFTLKIRSTKLEDSAMYFCASSEEREGGEQFFGPGTRLTVL.

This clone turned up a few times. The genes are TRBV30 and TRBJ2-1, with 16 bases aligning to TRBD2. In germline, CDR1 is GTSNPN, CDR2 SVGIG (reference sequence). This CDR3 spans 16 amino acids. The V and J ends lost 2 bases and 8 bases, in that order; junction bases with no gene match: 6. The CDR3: CAWSSGTSGRAHEQFF. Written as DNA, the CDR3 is TGTGCCTGGAGTTCCGGGACTAGCGGGAGGGCCCATGAGCAGTTCTTC.

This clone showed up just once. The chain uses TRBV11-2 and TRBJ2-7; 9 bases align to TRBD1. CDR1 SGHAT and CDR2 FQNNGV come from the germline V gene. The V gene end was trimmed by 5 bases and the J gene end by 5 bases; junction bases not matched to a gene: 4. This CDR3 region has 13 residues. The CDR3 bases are TGTGCCAGCAGCCTGGACAGGGGCAACGAGCAGTACTTC. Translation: CASSLDRGNEQYF.

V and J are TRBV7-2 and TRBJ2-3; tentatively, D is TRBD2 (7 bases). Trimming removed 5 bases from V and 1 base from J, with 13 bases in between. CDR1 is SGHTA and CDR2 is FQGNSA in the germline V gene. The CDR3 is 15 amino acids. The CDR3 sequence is CASSPGGGGTDTQYF. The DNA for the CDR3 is TGTGCCAGCAGCCCTGGAGGGGGGGGCACAGATACGCAGTATTTT.

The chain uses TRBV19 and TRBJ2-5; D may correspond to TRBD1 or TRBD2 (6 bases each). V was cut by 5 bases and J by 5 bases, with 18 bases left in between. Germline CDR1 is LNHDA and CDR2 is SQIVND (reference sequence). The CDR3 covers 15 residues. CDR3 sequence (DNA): TGTGCCAGTAGTGGGGGGCCCCTCCCAGGGGAGACCCAGTACTTC. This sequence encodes CASSGGPLPGETQYF.

CDR3 region: CASSFQVGNEQFF. The CDR3, as DNA: TGTGCCAGCAGTTTTCAGGTGGGGAATGAGCAGTTCTTC. This chain connects TRBV27 to TRBJ2-1, with D hard to call. CDR3 length: 13 residues. Germline CDR1 is MNHEY and CDR2 is SMNVEV (reference sequence). With 3 bases removed from V and 7 bases from J, the gap between germline ends came to 10 bases.

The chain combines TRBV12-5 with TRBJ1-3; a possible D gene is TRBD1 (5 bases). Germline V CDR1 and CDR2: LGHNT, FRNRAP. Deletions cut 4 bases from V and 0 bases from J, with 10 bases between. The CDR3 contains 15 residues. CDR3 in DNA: TGTGCTAGTGGTTGGGGCGGCAACTCTGGAAACACCATATATTTT. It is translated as CASGWGGNSGNTIYF.

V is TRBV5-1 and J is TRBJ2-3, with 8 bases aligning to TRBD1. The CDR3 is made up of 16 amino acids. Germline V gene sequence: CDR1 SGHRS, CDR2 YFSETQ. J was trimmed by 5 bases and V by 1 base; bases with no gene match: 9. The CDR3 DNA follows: TGCGCCAGCAGCTTGACCTGGACAGGGCGGGGAGATACGCAGTATTTT. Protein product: CASSLTWTGRGDTQYF.

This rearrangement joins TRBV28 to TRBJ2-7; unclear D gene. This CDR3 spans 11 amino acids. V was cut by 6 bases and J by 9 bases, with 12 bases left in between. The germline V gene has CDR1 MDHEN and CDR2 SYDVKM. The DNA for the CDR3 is TGTGCCAGCAGCCAGAACTACCGGCAGTACTTC. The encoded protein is CASSQNYRQYF.

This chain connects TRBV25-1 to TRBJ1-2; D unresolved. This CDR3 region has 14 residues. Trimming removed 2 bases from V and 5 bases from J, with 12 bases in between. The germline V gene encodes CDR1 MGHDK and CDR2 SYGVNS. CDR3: CASSEVTRAYGYTF. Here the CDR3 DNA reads TGTGCCAGCAGTGAAGTCACGAGGGCTTATGGCTACACCTTC.

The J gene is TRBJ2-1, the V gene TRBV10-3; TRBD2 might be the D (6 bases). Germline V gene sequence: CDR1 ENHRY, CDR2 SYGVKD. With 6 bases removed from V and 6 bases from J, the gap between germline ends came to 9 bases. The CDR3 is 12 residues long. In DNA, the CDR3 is TGTGCCATCAGCAGTAGCGGCAATGAGCAGTTCTTC. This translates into CAISSSGNEQFF.

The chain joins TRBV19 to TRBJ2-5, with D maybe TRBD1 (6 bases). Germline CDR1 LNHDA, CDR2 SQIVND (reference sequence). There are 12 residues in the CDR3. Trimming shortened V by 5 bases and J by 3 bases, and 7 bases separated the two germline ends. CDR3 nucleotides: TGTGCCAGTAGTCGGGACAAAGAGACCCAGTACTTC. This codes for CASSRDKETQYF. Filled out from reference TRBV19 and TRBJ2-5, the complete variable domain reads DGGITQSPKYLFRKEGQNVTLSCEQNLNHDAMYWYRQDPGQGLRLIYYSQIVNDFQKGDIAEGYSVSREKKESFPLTVTSAQKNPTAFYLCASSRDKETQYFGPGTRLLVL.